Shown below are 21 T cell receptor beta chains from a single sample sequenced in a study of OX40 agonist ivuxolimab in advanced cancers. Only in-frame clones appear in the TCRdb table, and some are missing; sequencing was by immunoSEQ multiplex PCR. The top ten clones hold about 0.6% of a sample with 40,000 or so clones, roughly 90% of them seen once. Sequenced here: CD4+ or CD8+ T cells sorted from blood, sampled in a trial of the OX40 agonist ivuxolimab. The source is an adult with an advanced solid tumor such as melanoma, head and neck, liver or kidney cancer.

The CDR3 sequence: CASSIGRRETQYF. CDR3 sequence (DNA): TGTGCCAGTAGTATAGGACGGAGGGAGACCCAGTACTTC. The gene calls are TRBV19 and TRBJ2-5; perhaps TRBD2 as D (5 bases). Germline assignment: CDR1 LNHDA and CDR2 SQIVND (reference sequence). V was pared by 1 base and J by 5 bases, with 8 bases between. The CDR3 is 13 residues long.

This rearrangement joins TRBV9 to TRBJ2-3; TRBD1 aligns across 8 bases. The CDR3 is made up of 16 amino acids. V gave up 0 bases and J gave up 3 bases; unmatched junction bases: 6. Germline loops: CDR1 SGDLS, CDR2 YYNGEE. The CDR3 protein is CASSVGTGSRTDTQYF. CDR3 DNA: TGTGCCAGCAGCGTAGGGACAGGGAGCAGAACAGATACGCAGTATTTT.

The rearrangement uses TRBV7-9 and TRBJ1-3, with D possibly matching TRBD1 (6 bases). In germline, CDR1 is SEHNR, CDR2 FQNEAQ (reference sequence). The CDR3 has 18 residues. The ends were cut back, 5 bases at V and 1 base at J, with 21 bases in the middle. CDR3 sequence: CASSGWPRGGASGNTIYF. The CDR3 coding sequence is TGTGCCAGCAGCGGCTGGCCTAGGGGGGGCGCGTCTGGAAACACCATATATTTT. Full variable domain (missing parts from reference TRBV7-9 and TRBJ1-3): DTGVSQNPRHKITKRGQNVTFRCDPISEHNRLYWYRQTLGQGPEFLTYFQNEAQLEKSRLLSDRFSAERPKGSFSTLEIQRTEQGDSAMYLCASSGWPRGGASGNTIYFGEGSWLTVV.

V usage is TRBV19 and J usage is TRBJ2-7, with D possibly matching TRBD2 (8 bases). The length of the CDR3 is 14 residues. Trimming took 5 bases from V and 4 from J, leaving 15 bases between them. CDR1 and CDR2 from the germline V gene are LNHDA and SQIVND (reference sequence). DNA of the CDR3: TGTGCCAGTAGTTCGGGAGGGGGCATATACGAGCAGTACTTC. This sequence encodes CASSSGGGIYEQYF.

The chain links TRBV6-4 to TRBJ1-6; perhaps TRBD1 as D (5 bases). Germline V CDR1 and CDR2: MRHNA, SNTAGT. V was trimmed by 5 bases and J by 10 bases, leaving 12 bases between them. The CDR3 consists of 13 residues. The CDR3 DNA is TGTGCCAGCAGTCCGGGGGGGAGATCACCCCTCCACTTT. Protein product: CASSPGGRSPLHF.

The V gene is TRBV5-1, the J gene TRBJ2-3; D possibly corresponds to TRBD2 (6 bases). The CDR3 spans 20 residues. Deletions cut 4 bases from V and 2 bases from J, with 29 bases between. From germline, CDR1 is SGHRS and CDR2 YFSETQ. DNA for the CDR3: TGCGCCAGCAGCAGGACCGGGACTGGGGTAATTCGAGCGTACACAGATACGCAGTATTTT. Translated: CASSRTGTGVIRAYTDTQYF.

To note about this clone: Other DNA sequences in this sample translate to the same CDR3. The chain couples TRBV9 to TRBJ2-2, with TRBD2 matching over 8 bases. V shed 1 base and J 5 bases; nucleotides not matched to a gene: 10. The germline V gene has CDR1 SGDLS and CDR2 YYNGEE. The CDR3 contains 17 residues. The CDR3 coding sequence is TGTGCCAGCAGCGTAATAAGCGGGGGTCGGGGAACCGGGGAGCTGTTTTTT. This gives the protein CASSVISGGRGTGELFF.

The gene calls are TRBV4-3 and TRBJ1-2; D not resolved. The CDR3 is 13 residues long. Trimming removed 0 bases at V and 5 bases at J, with 7 bases between. Germline lookup yields CDR1 LGHNA and CDR2 YSLEER. The CDR3: CASSQDKWYGYTF. The CDR3 nucleotides are TGCGCCAGCAGCCAAGACAAGTGGTATGGCTACACCTTC.

This chain uses TRBV4-1 with TRBJ2-3, with a possible D match to TRBD1 (6 bases). The CDR3 consists of 16 residues. Trimming removed 4 bases at V and 0 bases at J, with 14 bases between. In germline, CDR1 is MGHRA, CDR2 YSYEKL. CDR3 residues: CASSPRDTESTDTQYF. The CDR3 coding sequence is TGCGCCAGCAGCCCCCGGGACACAGAGAGCACAGATACGCAGTATTTT.

The rearrangement links TRBV4-3 to TRBJ2-7, with D unresolved. V was trimmed by 4 bases and J by 4 bases, leaving 11 bases between them. The germline CDR1 and CDR2 sequences are LGHNA and YSLEER. The length of the CDR3 is 13 residues. CDR3 bases: TGCGCCAGCAGCCTCGGCCTCGGGTACGAGCAGTACTTC. Amino acids: CASSLGLGYEQYF.

The CDR3 DNA reads TGTGCCAGCAGCCCCACCACACCGGGACAACTCTATGGCTACACCTTC. It translates to CASSPTTPGQLYGYTF. V is TRBV11-2 and J is TRBJ1-2; possibly TRBD1 for D (6 bases). CDR3 length: 16 amino acids. V was trimmed by 5 bases and J by 4 bases, leaving 20 bases between them. Germline-derived CDR1 and CDR2 are SGHAT and FQNNGV.

This chain joins TRBV30 and TRBJ1-2, with D perhaps TRBD1 (5 bases). V was shortened by 0 bases and J by 8 bases, with 10 bases between the two germline ends. Germline CDR1 is GTSNPN and CDR2 is SVGIG (reference sequence). CDR3 length: 12 amino acids. CDR3 bases: TGTGCCTGGAGTGTAGGGGCAGGGGGCTACACCTTC. Protein sequence: CAWSVGAGGYTF.

The chain recombines TRBV6-1 with TRBJ1-6, with D perhaps TRBD1 (6 bases). Deletions cut 8 bases from V and 4 bases from J, with 9 bases between. The CDR3 consists of 13 residues. Germline CDR1 reads MNHNS; CDR2 reads SASEGT. Written as DNA, the CDR3 is TGTGCCAGCGATACAGGGTATAATTCACCCCTCCACTTT. It encodes CASDTGYNSPLHF.

V gene TRBV6-1 combines with J gene TRBJ1-5; D call uncertain. CDR1 is MNHNS and CDR2 is SASEGT in the germline V gene. The V and J ends lost 7 bases and 5 bases respectively, with 12 bases between them. This CDR3 comprises 13 residues. DNA of the CDR3: TGTGCCAGCAAAGCAGCTAAAGATCAGCCCCAGCATTTT. This translates into CASKAAKDQPQHF.

The chain uses TRBV7-9 and TRBJ1-6; no reliable D call. Trimming removed 1 base at V and 9 bases at J, with 13 bases between. This CDR3 has 15 residues. From germline, CDR1 is SEHNR and CDR2 FQNEAQ (reference sequence). In DNA, the CDR3 is TGTGCCAGCAGCTTAGTTTCATCCCTAGCTTCACCCCTCCACTTT. Translated: CASSLVSSLASPLHF. Complete variable domain (other parts from reference TRBV7-9 and TRBJ1-6): DTGVSQNPRHKITKRGQNVTFRCDPISEHNRLYWYRQTLGQGPEFLTYFQNEAQLEKSRLLSDRFSAERPKGSFSTLEIQRTEQGDSAMYLCASSLVSSLASPLHFGNGTRLTVT.

This chain joins TRBV2 and TRBJ1-3, with D unresolved. The germline CDR1 and CDR2 sequences are SNHLY and FYNNEI. Between the trimmed V and J ends, which lost 7 bases and 2 bases, there was a span of 6 bases. This CDR3 region has 12 residues. This CDR3 is CASTNPGNTIYF. In DNA form, the CDR3 reads TGTGCCAGCACCAACCCTGGAAACACCATATATTTT.

The rearrangement links TRBV6-6 to TRBJ2-7; D not resolved. Per the germline V gene, CDR1 is MNHNY and CDR2 is SVGAGI (reference sequence). The CDR3 runs 14 residues. The V end lost 5 bases, the J end lost 6 bases, and 17 bases lay between the germline ends. CDR3 sequence (DNA): TGTGCCAGCAGTCGGCAGCCGACACTGGGCGAGCAGTACTTC. It yields the protein CASSRQPTLGEQYF.

The chain combines TRBV6-5 with TRBJ1-1, with D possibly TRBD1 on 6 matching bases. The V end lost 0 bases, the J end lost 5 bases, and 10 bases lay between the germline ends. This CDR3 spans 14 amino acids. Germline V lookup: CDR1 MNHEY, CDR2 SVGAGI. The CDR3 sequence is CASSYSRDTTEAFF. CDR3 nucleotides: TGTGCCAGCAGTTACTCCCGGGACACAACTGAAGCTTTCTTT.

This clone was recorded once. The rearrangement uses TRBV7-4 and TRBJ1-2; D is perhaps TRBD1 (5 bases). Trimming left V 2 bases short and J 2 bases short, with 9 bases between. Germline V gene sequence: CDR1 SGHVT, CDR2 SQSDAQ. The CDR3 has 14 amino acids. The chain's CDR3 is CASSLRDGNYGYTF. CDR3 in DNA: TGTGCCAGCAGCTTACGGGACGGAAACTATGGCTACACCTTC.

The chain is built from TRBV7-2 and TRBJ1-2; D uncertain. Germline CDR1 and CDR2: SGHTA and FQGNSA. Trimming pared 4 bases from V and 2 bases from J, leaving 14 bases between. The length of the CDR3 is 15 residues. For the CDR3, the DNA is TGTGCCAGCAGCTCTACCGGACCGGCGAACTATGGCTACACCTTC. It specifies CASSSTGPANYGYTF. Full variable domain (missing parts from reference TRBV7-2 and TRBJ1-2): GAGVSQSPSNKVTEKGKDVELRCDPISGHTALYWYRQSLGQGLEFLIYFQGNSAPDKSGLPSDRFSAERTGGSVSTLTIQRTQQEDSAVYLCASSSTGPANYGYTFGSGTRLTVV.

The CDR3 bases are TGTGCCAGCAGCTTGAGGCAGGGTAAGCCCCAGCATTTT. Translation: CASSLRQGKPQHF. The genes are TRBV5-6 and TRBJ1-5; possible D gene TRBD1, 5 bases. The germline V and J ends were trimmed by 1 base and 8 bases, with 10 bases remaining between them. Germline values: CDR1 SGHDT, CDR2 YYEEEE. CDR3 length equals 13 residues.